This T cell receptor (beta chain) was captured in a study of blood T cell repertoires in COVID-19. Study-wide context: COVID-19 samples collected from the United States, Italy and Spain covered acute and convalescent phases. Sources were T cells, B-cell-depleted T cells, or PBMCs; the material itself was cDNA or gDNA.

This CDR3 is built from 13 residues. Per the germline V gene, CDR1 is ENHRY and CDR2 is SYGVKD. V lost 6 bases, J lost 10 bases, and 16 bases lay in between. The assay was immunoSEQ multiplex PCR, and TCRdb's table has in-frame clones only and misses some. The table shows fewer than 75,000 clones, with 70% to 90% occurring only once. The sequence derives from a man in his sixties or seventies with acute or convalescent COVID-19. The chain recombines TRBV10-3 with TRBJ1-5; D not certain. Source material: peripheral blood. This CDR3 reads CAIRTESEGPQHF. As DNA, the CDR3 is TGTGCCATCAGGACGGAATCCGAGGGCCCCCAGCATTTT.